The T cell receptor (beta chain) under discussion was sequenced for a study of shared clonotypes between healthy human individuals. Template for every sorted-subset replicate PCR totaled approximately 0.2 ug DNA, around 33,000 T cell genomes. Source study methods: Because ImmunoSEQ provided only junction sequences with no quality scores, the filtering differed. The table came from immunoSEQ multiplex PCR; TCRdb's copy has only in-frame clones and leaves some out. V, J and clone size were drawn from that table, and D and trimming were deduced from the DNA. Among a few million clones, around 95% were seen once, and the ten largest hold less than 0.15%. Germline V gives CDR1 SGHTA, CDR2 FQGNSA. Trimming left V 1 base short and J 10 bases short, with 11 bases between. The CDR3 runs 13 residues. In the CD4+ fraction, cells were divided into CD45RA+ naive and CD45RA-negative memory subsets.

The genes are TRBV7-2 and TRBJ2-1; D may be TRBD1 (5 bases). This clonotype originated in a man younger than 35 in good health. The sample taken for sequencing was naive CD4+ T cells sorted from blood. This sample's subset: CD45RA+ positively selected. Here the CDR3 reads CASSLGGPGEQFF. In nucleotides, the CDR3 is TGTGCCAGCAGCTTAGGTGGCCCAGGGGAGCAGTTCTTC.